This passage covers 28 T cell receptor beta chains from one sample sequenced in a study of blood T cell repertoires in COVID-19. TCRdb's copy holds only in-frame clones and misses some; the assay was immunoSEQ multiplex PCR. The table records about 170,000 clones, about 80% of them present only once. Sequenced: peripheral blood. These receptors were taken from a woman older than 75 with acute or convalescent COVID-19.

This chain uses TRBV27 with TRBJ2-1, with 12 nucleotides matching TRBD2. Trimming cost V 3 bases and J 5 bases; bases outside gene matches: 14. The CDR3 contains 19 residues. Germline V lookup: CDR1 MNHEY, CDR2 SMNVEV (reference sequence). DNA of the CDR3: TGTGCCAGCAGTTTTTCCTTTAGGGTTCTAGCGGGAGGGAACAATGAGCAGTTCTTC. This sequence encodes CASSFSFRVLAGGNNEQFF.

This chain connects TRBV2 to TRBJ1-1, with TRBD1 identical over 9 bases. The CDR3 consists of 15 residues. CDR1 is SNHLY and CDR2 is FYNNEI in the germline V gene. Trimming at V came to 6 bases and at J to 4 bases, leaving 9 bases not matched to a gene. CDR3 bases: TGTGCCAGCAGCTGGACAGGGGCGATGAGCACTGAAGCTTTCTTT. Residues: CASSWTGAMSTEAFF.

The chain has TRBV29-1 and TRBJ1-2; D ambiguous. V shed 1 base and J shed 8 bases, with 8 bases lying between them. This CDR3 spans 11 amino acids. Per germline, CDR1 SQVTM and CDR2 ANQGSEA. The CDR3: CSVEGLRGYTF. The DNA of the CDR3 is TGCAGCGTTGAAGGATTACGGGGCTACACCTTC.

The chain combines TRBV19 with TRBJ1-5; the D gene is possibly TRBD1 (5 bases). V dropped 3 bases and J dropped 2 bases, with 11 bases sitting between them. Germline V CDR1 and CDR2: LNHDA, SQIVND (reference sequence). The CDR3 has 15 amino acids. The CDR3 DNA reads TGTGCCAGTAGTATGACAGCTTCGGGCAATCAGCCCCAGCATTTT. Protein product: CASSMTASGNQPQHF. Full variable domain (rest looked up from reference TRBV19 and TRBJ1-5): DGGITQSPKYLFRKEGQNVTLSCEQNLNHDAMYWYRQDPGQGLRLIYYSQIVNDFQKGDIAEGYSVSREKKESFPLTVTSAQKNPTAFYLCASSMTASGNQPQHFGDGTRLSIL.

This clone was counted between two and nine times. V is TRBV2 and J is TRBJ2-3; D uncertain. The germline V gene encodes CDR1 SNHLY and CDR2 FYNNEI. V lost 8 bases and J 2 bases, leaving 8 bases between the germline ends. CDR3 length: 12 residues. The CDR3 loop is CASDRDTDTQYF. The CDR3 DNA follows: TGTGCCAGCGATCGAGACACAGATACGCAGTATTTT.

J is TRBJ2-7 and V is TRBV5-1; TRBD2 is a possible D gene (6 bases). The length of the CDR3 is 14 residues. The V end lost 1 base, the J end lost 4 bases, and 12 bases lay between the germline ends. The germline V gene has CDR1 SGHRS and CDR2 YFSETQ. The CDR3 spells CASSLIGGTYEQYF. The CDR3 DNA reads TGCGCCAGCAGCTTGATTGGGGGGACGTACGAGCAGTACTTC.

The V gene is TRBV5-4, the J gene TRBJ2-3; weak D call: TRBD2 (6 bases). The germline V and J ends were trimmed by 5 bases and 2 bases, with 18 bases remaining between them. Germline V gene lookup returns CDR1 SGHNT and CDR2 YYREEE (reference sequence). CDR3 length equals 16 residues. The CDR3 protein is CASSFGGGGDTDTQYF. As DNA, the CDR3 is TGTGCCAGCAGTTTTGGCGGTGGAGGGGACACAGATACGCAGTATTTT. The full variable domain, with the rest looked up from reference TRBV5-4 and TRBJ2-3, is ETGVTQSPTHLIKTRGQQVTLRCSSQSGHNTVSWYQQALGQGPQFIFQYYREEENGRGNFPPRFSGLQFPNYSSELNVNALELDDSALYLCASSFGGGGDTDTQYFGPGTRLTVL.

The V gene is TRBV10-3, the J gene TRBJ2-5; 11 positions agree with TRBD2. V shed 10 bases and J 3 bases; nucleotides not matched to a gene: 4. Germline V lookup: CDR1 ENHRY, CDR2 SYGVKD. CDR3 length: 13 amino acids. Here the CDR3 reads CATGTSGKETQYF. The CDR3 region has the DNA TGTGCCACCGGGACTAGCGGAAAAGAGACCCAGTACTTC.

This chain connects TRBV11-2 to TRBJ1-4; 9 positions agree with TRBD1. Looked up from germline, CDR1 is SGHAT and CDR2 is FQNNGV. CDR3 size: 16 residues. The V gene end was trimmed by 5 bases and the J gene end by 0 bases; junction bases not matched to a gene: 4. The CDR3 loop reads CASSRTGVTTNEKLFF. CDR3 in DNA: TGTGCCAGCAGCCGGACAGGGGTCACAACTAATGAAAAACTGTTTTTT.

This rearrangement joins TRBV29-1 to TRBJ1-3; D remains unclear. This CDR3 contains 15 residues. V lost 5 bases, J lost 4 bases, and 18 bases lay in between. The germline CDR1 and CDR2 sequences are SQVTM and ANQGSEA. The CDR3 loop reads CSVNGWGAGGNTIYF. CDR3 in DNA: TGCAGCGTTAATGGATGGGGAGCGGGGGGAAACACCATATATTTT.

The chain joins TRBV29-1 to TRBJ1-1; D is ambiguous. CDR3 length equals 12 residues. The V end was cut by 0 bases, the J end by 8 bases, with 10 bases between. The germline CDR1 and CDR2 sequences are SQVTM and ANQGSEA. CDR3 sequence reads: CSVEDLTEEAFF. The CDR3 DNA sequence: TGCAGCGTTGAAGATCTAACCGAAGAAGCTTTCTTT.

The J gene is TRBJ2-3, the V gene TRBV19, with D possibly matching TRBD2 (7 bases). The length of the CDR3 is 18 residues. V was shortened by 4 bases and J by 1 base, with 21 bases between the two germline ends. Germline V gives CDR1 LNHDA, CDR2 SQIVND (reference sequence). The CDR3 DNA reads as TGTGCCAGTAGTAGGGGTCTGAGGGGGGGGCCCCGCACAGATACGCAGTATTTT. This codes for CASSRGLRGGPRTDTQYF.

This clone has only a few counts. The rearrangement joins TRBV5-6 to TRBJ1-1, with TRBD1 matching over 9 bases. The germline gives CDR1 SGHDT, CDR2 YYEEEE. V shed 6 bases and J 4 bases; nucleotides not matched to a gene: 16. CDR3 size: 17 residues. The CDR3 nucleotides are TGTGCCAGCACCAGGGACAGGGTAAGGTTTTTGATCACTGAAGCTTTCTTT. This gives the protein CASTRDRVRFLITEAFF.

This clone came up once. This chain connects TRBV3-1 (or the pseudogene TRBV3-2) to TRBJ2-1, with D tentatively TRBD2 (6 bases). Trimming pared 3 bases from V and 5 bases from J, leaving 14 bases between. Germline CDR1 reads LGHDT; CDR2 reads YNNKEL (reference sequence). The CDR3 extends over 15 amino acids. This CDR3 reads CASSHAHGGHNEQFF. Written as DNA, the CDR3 is TGTGCCAGCAGCCATGCCCACGGAGGGCACAATGAGCAGTTCTTC.

CDR3 DNA: TGTGCCAGTTACAAGGGGGACAGCTCCTACGAGCAGTACTTC. Amino acids: CASYKGDSSYEQYF. The chain carries TRBV2 and TRBJ2-7; 7 bases fit TRBD1. Germline CDR1 reads SNHLY; CDR2 reads FYNNEI. With V trimmed by 9 bases and J by 0 bases, 8 bases remained unmatched. This CDR3 contains 14 residues.

The sample holds a few counts of this clone. The chain employs TRBV27 and TRBJ1-3, with D hard to call. The CDR3 spans 17 residues. The V and J ends lost 5 bases and 1 base respectively, with 18 bases between them. Germline CDR1 MNHEY, CDR2 SMNVEV (reference sequence). Here the CDR3 reads CASSLLTGRRSGNTIYF. In DNA form, the CDR3 reads TGTGCCAGCAGTCTGCTAACCGGGAGAAGATCTGGAAACACCATATATTTT.

The J gene is TRBJ1-1, the V gene TRBV2; D gene unclear. V dropped 0 bases and J dropped 10 bases, with 12 bases sitting between them. Germline V gene data show CDR1 as SNHLY and CDR2 as FYNNEI. The length of the CDR3 is 13 residues. Here the CDR3 reads CASSEALGQAAFF. The CDR3 bases are TGTGCCAGCAGTGAAGCGCTTGGGCAGGCAGCTTTCTTT.

The chain combines TRBV5-1 with TRBJ1-6, with a possible D match to TRBD1 (5 bases). This CDR3 has 14 amino acids. V dropped 2 bases and J dropped 7 bases, with 10 bases sitting between them. CDR1 and CDR2 from the germline V gene are SGHRS and YFSETQ. The CDR3 is CASSFRSGNSPLHF. Written as DNA, the CDR3 is TGCGCCAGCAGCTTCAGATCAGGGAATTCACCCCTCCACTTT.

The CDR3 protein is CASSQEASSYNEQFF. The CDR3 region has the DNA TGCGCCAGCAGCCAAGAAGCGAGCTCCTACAATGAGCAGTTCTTC. The J gene is TRBJ2-1, the V gene TRBV4-3, with no clear D. Trimming pared 0 bases from V and 0 bases from J, leaving 6 bases between. Germline CDR1 is LGHNA and CDR2 is YSLEER. The CDR3 is 15 residues long.

The rearrangement links TRBV7-2 to TRBJ2-3, with TRBD1 identical over 9 bases. The CDR3 extends over 14 amino acids. The germline gives CDR1 SGHTA, CDR2 FQGNSA. V shed 9 bases, J shed 4 bases, and the junction held 8 bases outside the gene matches. The CDR3 region has the DNA TGTGCCAGTGTCCGGGACAGGGTTTCAGATACGCAGTATTTT. As protein: CASVRDRVSDTQYF. The full variable domain, completed using reference TRBV7-2 and TRBJ2-3, is GAGVSQSPSNKVTEKGKDVELRCDPISGHTALYWYRQSLGQGLEFLIYFQGNSAPDKSGLPSDRFSAERTGGSVSTLTIQRTQQEDSAVYLCASVRDRVSDTQYFGPGTRLTVL.

V gene TRBV3-1 (or the pseudogene TRBV3-2) combines with J gene TRBJ2-2; 7 bases agree with TRBD2. Germline V gives CDR1 LGHDT, CDR2 YNNKEL (reference sequence). The CDR3 length is 15 residues. Germline trimming cut 4 bases from V and 4 bases from J; bases unmatched to any gene: 6. For the CDR3, the DNA is TGTGCCAGCAGCCTGGGAGGGCAGGGCACCGGGGAGCTGTTTTTT. This sequence encodes CASSLGGQGTGELFF.

The V gene is TRBV5-4, the J gene TRBJ1-2, with TRBD1 matching over 9 bases. V lost 2 bases and J lost 8; bases outside the gene matches: 7. The germline CDR1 and CDR2 sequences are SGHNT and YYREEE (reference sequence). The CDR3 contains 14 residues. The CDR3 DNA is TGTGCCAGCAGCTTCGGGGGACAGGGAAGAGGCTACACCTTC. Its protein product is CASSFGGQGRGYTF.

The CDR3 here is CASSDVGTYNEQFF. The DNA of the CDR3 is TGTGCCAGCAGCGACGTCGGGACCTACAATGAGCAGTTCTTC. The rearrangement uses TRBV9 and TRBJ2-1; D is possibly TRBD2 (5 bases). The V end lost 3 bases, the J end lost 2 bases, and 9 bases lay between the germline ends. Germline V gene sequence: CDR1 SGDLS, CDR2 YYNGEE. The CDR3 sequence is 14 residues long.

This chain uses TRBV19 with TRBJ1-5; 9 nucleotides agree with TRBD1. This CDR3 spans 14 amino acids. V was clipped by 8 bases and J by 7 bases; unmatched bases: 9. Germline CDR1 reads LNHDA; CDR2 reads SQIVND (reference sequence). In DNA, the CDR3 is TGTGCCAGTTCCGGGACAGGGACGGGGCAGCCCCAGCATTTT. It is translated as CASSGTGTGQPQHF.

The chain has TRBV5-1 and TRBJ2-5, with 12 bases identical to TRBD2. The CDR3 runs to 16 residues. Unmatched junction bases numbered 6, after V lost 2 bases and J lost 4 bases. Germline CDR1 SGHRS, CDR2 YFSETQ. CDR3 DNA: TGCGCCAGCAGCTTCCTAGCGGGGGGGTTTGGAGAGACCCAGTACTTC. Amino acid sequence: CASSFLAGGFGETQYF. Full variable domain (missing parts from reference TRBV5-1 and TRBJ2-5): KAGVTQTPRYLIKTRGQQVTLSCSPISGHRSVSWYQQTPGQGLQFLFEYFSETQRNKGNFPGRFSGRQFSNSRSEMNVSTLELGDSALYLCASSFLAGGFGETQYFGPGTRLLVL.

The genes are TRBV10-3 and TRBJ2-1; 10 bases are shared with TRBD2. The junction had 15 bases not matched to a gene; V was cut back by 8 bases and J by 8 bases. There are 16 residues in the CDR3. Germline V CDR1 and CDR2: ENHRY, SYGVKD. Here the CDR3 reads CAIGLADTSGVDEQFF. The CDR3 nucleotides read TGTGCCATCGGACTAGCGGACACGTCCGGGGTTGATGAGCAGTTCTTC.

The chain links TRBV18 to TRBJ1-2; D unclear. The length of the CDR3 is 16 residues. Deletions cut 0 bases from V and 0 bases from J, with 11 bases between. Germline assignment: CDR1 KGHSH and CDR2 LQKENI. CDR3 protein: CASSPPQGLANYGYTF. Here the CDR3 DNA reads TGTGCCAGCTCACCACCGCAAGGACTAGCTAACTATGGCTACACCTTC.

The chain couples TRBV9 to TRBJ1-5, with 7 bases aligning to TRBD1. V lost 3 bases and J lost 4; bases outside the gene matches: 4. CDR3 length equals 14 residues. The V gene's germline CDR1 is SGDLS and CDR2 YYNGEE. Here the CDR3 DNA reads TGTGCCAGCAGCGCCGGGACAGAGAATCAGCCCCAGCATTTT. It is translated as CASSAGTENQPQHF.